This T cell receptor beta chain was observed in a study of early T cells in non-severe SARS-CoV-2 infection. The wider study: The input, bulk RNA from unsorted whole blood, was sequenced, and chains were unpaired. Study-level points and caveats: Sequences matched to VDJdb favored anti-spike CD8 responses, while private and CD4 specificities were missed.

Individual cDNA molecules received unique molecular identifiers during library preparation. TCRdb reprocessed the 5' RACE reads via MiXCR and lists one record per CDR3 protein. The sample yields roughly 29,000 distinct CDR3 sequences, roughly 4.8% seen once. This clonotype appeared a few times. The target antigen is unknown. This CDR3 is built from 14 residues. Trimming took 6 bases from V and 4 from J; bases not matched to a gene: 5. From germline, CDR1 is MNHEY and CDR2 SVGEGT. The material sequenced was whole blood. The J gene is TRBJ2-1, the V gene TRBV6-2 or TRBV6-3; 8 nucleotides align to TRBD1. This TCR was sampled from an adult who was a healthcare worker with PCR-confirmed SARS-CoV-2 infection or an uninfected control (not recorded which). Here the CDR3 reads CASRMTGVYNEQFF. CDR3 nucleotide sequence: TGTGCCAGCAGGATGACAGGGGTATACAATGAGCAGTTCTTC.